These 27 T cell receptor beta chains were all obtained from the same sample, sequenced in a study of Ad26.COV2.S vaccination and SARS-CoV-2 variants. Documented treatment: 15 to 20 received Ad26.COV2.S at low or high dose, single or two shots; a few received placebo; per-sample allocation not given. Samples analyzed were those drawn on day 63 after the first vaccine or placebo injection. Data came from immunoSEQ multiplex PCR; TCRdb stores just in-frame clones and leaves some out. Of a few hundred thousand clones listed, about 92% are singletons. This material consisted of peripheral blood, taken in a trial of Ad26.COV2.S vaccine versus placebo. The receptor set was obtained from a person between 18 and 65 years old who received the Ad26.COV2.S COVID-19 vaccine or a placebo.

This chain uses TRBV5-1 with TRBJ2-3; D gene ambiguous. Germline loops: CDR1 SGHRS, CDR2 YFSETQ. V shed 0 bases and J shed 0 bases, with 8 bases lying between them. CDR3 length: 15 residues. In nucleotides, the CDR3 is TGCGCCAGCAGCTTGGAACAGCCCAGCACAGATACGCAGTATTTT. Amino acids: CASSLEQPSTDTQYF. Looking up the rest from reference TRBV5-1 and TRBJ2-3 gives the full variable domain: KAGVTQTPRYLIKTRGQQVTLSCSPISGHRSVSWYQQTPGQGLQFLFEYFSETQRNKGNFPGRFSGRQFSNSRSEMNVSTLELGDSALYLCASSLEQPSTDTQYFGPGTRLTVL.

In the case of this clone: The sample contains more than one DNA sequence encoding this CDR3. The chain links TRBV5-1 to TRBJ1-1; D unclear. The CDR3 has 13 amino acids. V lost 0 bases to trimming and J lost 2 bases, with 5 bases between them. Germline-derived CDR1 and CDR2 are SGHRS and YFSETQ. The CDR3 loop is CASSLGGNTEAFF. The CDR3 nucleotides are TGCGCCAGCAGCTTGGGGGGAAACACTGAAGCTTTCTTT. The full variable domain, completed using reference TRBV5-1 and TRBJ1-1, is KAGVTQTPRYLIKTRGQQVTLSCSPISGHRSVSWYQQTPGQGLQFLFEYFSETQRNKGNFPGRFSGRQFSNSRSEMNVSTLELGDSALYLCASSLGGNTEAFFGQGTRLTVV.

The CDR3 is CASSPTSGGVISYEQYF. CDR3 sequence (DNA): TGTGCCAGCAGCCCGACTAGCGGGGGCGTCATCTCCTACGAGCAGTACTTC. The chain combines TRBV7-9 with TRBJ2-7, with 12 bases matching TRBD2. J gave up 0 bases and V 5 bases, and 8 bases lay outside the gene matches. Germline V gene data show CDR1 as SEHNR and CDR2 as FQNEAQ (reference sequence). The CDR3 extends over 17 amino acids.

The J gene is TRBJ1-2, the V gene TRBV12-3 or TRBV12-4; D is unclear. CDR3 size: 13 residues. V shed 3 bases and J shed 1 base, with 6 bases lying between them. The CDR3 loop is CASSFEDNYGYTF. The DNA of the CDR3 is TGTGCCAGCAGTTTCGAGGATAACTATGGCTACACCTTC.

The V and J genes are TRBV5-1 and TRBJ2-2, with D maybe TRBD2 (5 bases). The V gene lost 3 bases and the J gene lost 7 bases, with 16 bases spanning the gap. The CDR3 sequence is 15 residues long. CDR1 is SGHRS, CDR2 YFSETQ, per germline. CDR3 region: CASSSSVQEDGELFF. For the CDR3, the DNA is TGCGCCAGCAGCTCTTCTGTCCAGGAGGACGGGGAGCTGTTTTTT.

The chain is built from TRBV10-1 and TRBJ2-7; the D gene is possibly TRBD2 (6 bases). The CDR3 has 13 amino acids. Trimming pared 6 bases from V and 3 bases from J, leaving 12 bases between. Germline loops: CDR1 WNHNN, CDR2 SYGVQD (reference sequence). The CDR3: CASSRGYGYEQYF. The CDR3 DNA follows: TGCGCCAGCAGCCGGGGGTATGGCTACGAGCAGTACTTC.

The CDR3 reads CASKGSEVTSGANVLTF. The CDR3 nucleotides read TGTGCCAGTAAAGGCAGCGAAGTAACCTCTGGGGCCAACGTCCTGACTTTC. This sequence joins TRBV19 and TRBJ2-6; no clear D. CDR1 and CDR2 from the germline V gene are LNHDA and SQIVND (reference sequence). V lost 7 bases, J lost 0 bases, and 16 bases lay in between. The CDR3 loop spans 17 amino acids.

The chain carries TRBV18 and TRBJ2-1; 7 nucleotides match TRBD2. CDR3 length: 12 residues. J gave up 15 bases and V 3 bases, and 8 bases lay outside the gene matches. Germline CDR1 and CDR2: KGHSH and LQKENI. For the CDR3, the DNA is TGTGCCAGCTCACCCGAAGCGGGGCGGATGTTCTTC. Amino acids: CASSPEAGRMFF. The full variable domain, its missing parts supplied by reference TRBV18 and TRBJ2-1, is NAGVMQNPRHLVRRRGQEARLRCSPMKGHSHVYWYRQLPEEGLKFMVYLQKENIIDESGMPKERFSAEFPKEGPSILRIQQVVRGDSAAYFCASSPEAGRMFFGPGTRLTVL.

The CDR3 bases are TGCGCCAGCAAAGAAGCTGCGGGCACTCAGCCCCAGCATTTT. It is translated as CASKEAAGTQPQHF. The chain couples TRBV5-1 to TRBJ1-5; D is unclear. Germline V lookup: CDR1 SGHRS, CDR2 YFSETQ. Between the trimmed V and J ends, which lost 6 bases and 6 bases, there was a span of 16 bases. The CDR3 is 14 amino acids.

The J gene is TRBJ1-1, the V gene TRBV5-6; D call uncertain. CDR3 length: 12 amino acids. V was shortened by 4 bases and J by 4 bases, with 8 bases between the two germline ends. Germline lookup yields CDR1 SGHDT and CDR2 YYEEEE. CDR3 DNA: TGTGCCAGCAGCGAAGAAGCCACTGAAGCTTTCTTT. It codes for CASSEEATEAFF. The whole variable domain, remainder taken from reference TRBV5-6 and TRBJ1-1, is DAGVTQSPTHLIKTRGQQVTLRCSPKSGHDTVSWYQQALGQGPQFIFQYYEEEERQRGNFPDRFSGHQFPNYSSELNVNALLLGDSALYLCASSEEATEAFFGQGTRLTVV.

This chain connects TRBV3-1 (or the pseudogene TRBV3-2) to TRBJ2-3; the D is unclear. CDR1 LGHDT and CDR2 YNNKEL come from the germline V gene (reference sequence). The V end was cut by 3 bases, the J end by 2 bases, with 9 bases between. This CDR3 contains 14 residues. CDR3 bases: TGTGCCAGCAGCCAGGGGATAACCACAGATACGCAGTATTTT. Translated, it gives CASSQGITTDTQYF.

The CDR3 DNA reads as TGTGCCATCACCACCACAGGGAACGAGCAGTACTTC. This encodes CAITTTGNEQYF. The chain uses TRBV10-3 and TRBJ2-7; D might be TRBD1 (6 bases). The CDR3 is 12 amino acids. From germline, CDR1 is ENHRY and CDR2 SYGVKD. V was trimmed by 7 bases and J by 5 bases, leaving 12 bases between them.

In this sample, this clone turned up once. V gene TRBV12-2 combines with J gene TRBJ1-1. TRBV12-2 is a pseudogene. The CDR3 runs to 12 residues. CDR3 protein: CSGGGSVTEAFF. In DNA, the CDR3 is TGTTCCGGCGGGGGCAGTGTAACTGAAGCTTTCTTT.

The genes are TRBV5-1 and TRBJ2-2, with D perhaps TRBD2 (5 bases). CDR3 length equals 15 residues. The V end was cut by 4 bases, the J end by 5 bases, with 15 bases between. The germline gives CDR1 SGHRS, CDR2 YFSETQ. This chain's CDR3 is CASSPRMTGTGELFF. CDR3 coding DNA: TGCGCCAGCAGCCCTAGGATGACGGGGACCGGGGAGCTGTTTTTT.

The chain links TRBV6-5 to TRBJ1-2; unclear D gene. The CDR3 covers 14 residues. Looked up from germline, CDR1 is MNHEY and CDR2 is SVGAGI. The V end was cut by 0 bases, the J end by 7 bases, with 12 bases between. Written as DNA, the CDR3 is TGTGCCAGCAGTTACTCTGGGTCGGGGATTGGCTACACCTTC. Translation gives CASSYSGSGIGYTF.

The V call is TRBV5-1, the J call TRBJ1-1, with D unclear. The CDR3 totals 13 residues. CDR1 SGHRS and CDR2 YFSETQ come from the germline V gene. The V gene lost 4 bases and the J gene lost 1 base, with 8 bases spanning the gap. The CDR3 DNA reads as TGCGCCAGCAGCGAAGGCAGGAACACTGAAGCTTTCTTT. Translation: CASSEGRNTEAFF.

V is TRBV7-9 and J is TRBJ2-1; TRBD2 agrees at 8 bases. CDR1 is SEHNR, CDR2 FQNEAQ, per germline (reference sequence). Trimming removed 5 bases from V and 4 bases from J; junction bases left unmatched: 7. There are 15 residues in the CDR3. In DNA form, the CDR3 reads TGTGCCAGCAGCCGAACGGGGGGGCCGTACAATGAGCAGTTCTTC. This translates into CASSRTGGPYNEQFF.

V gene TRBV19 combines with J gene TRBJ1-1; TRBD1 is a possible D gene (6 bases). This CDR3 spans 12 amino acids. Germline assignment: CDR1 LNHDA and CDR2 SQIVND (reference sequence). Trimming took off 3 bases at V and 11 bases at J, with 13 bases between the two ends. CDR3 nucleotide sequence: TGTGCCAGTAGTATCGGGGGGCTAGATGCTTTCTTT. Amino acids: CASSIGGLDAFF.

This clone showed up just once. The gene calls are TRBV11-2 and TRBJ2-7; 8 nucleotides line up with TRBD1. The CDR3 totals 16 residues. V dropped 1 base and J dropped 2; count of bases not matched to a gene: 7. Germline V gene sequence: CDR1 SGHAT, CDR2 FQNNGV. CDR3 loop: CASSLGQGMFPYEQYF. DNA of the CDR3: TGTGCCAGCAGCTTAGGACAGGGGATGTTTCCCTACGAGCAGTACTTC.

The chain has TRBV5-6 and TRBJ2-7; 7 bases map to TRBD1. The CDR3 totals 14 residues. With 3 bases clipped from V and 5 bases from J, the junction kept 8 bases outside the gene matches. Germline V gives CDR1 SGHDT, CDR2 YYEEEE. The CDR3 coding sequence is TGTGCCAGCAGCTCGGACAGGCCAATCCACGAGCAGTACTTC. It codes for CASSSDRPIHEQYF.

The chain couples TRBV7-8 to TRBJ2-5; D gene uncertain. CDR3 length: 14 residues. With 2 bases removed from V and 4 bases from J, the gap between germline ends came to 11 bases. Per the germline V gene, CDR1 is SGHVS and CDR2 is FQNEAQ. The CDR3 is CASSLRRPPETQYF. The CDR3 DNA reads TGTGCCAGCAGCTTAAGGCGGCCCCCAGAGACCCAGTACTTC. Together with reference TRBV7-8 and TRBJ2-5, the CDR3 gives the full variable domain: GAGVSQSPRYKVAKRGQDVALRCDPISGHVSLFWYQQALGQGPEFLTYFQNEAQLDKSGLPSDRFFAERPEGSVSTLKIQRTQQEDSAVYLCASSLRRPPETQYFGPGTRLLVL.

This clone showed up just a few times. V and J are TRBV9 and TRBJ2-3; TRBD2 aligns across 12 bases. The CDR3 has 17 residues. V dropped 0 bases and J dropped 4; count of bases not matched to a gene: 6. Germline values: CDR1 SGDLS, CDR2 YYNGEE. In DNA form, the CDR3 reads TGTGCCAGCAGCGTAGCTGAGCTAGCGGGGGGGGCAGATACGCAGTATTTT. It codes for CASSVAELAGGADTQYF.

This sequence joins TRBV12-3 or TRBV12-4 and TRBJ1-2, with D hard to call. This CDR3 region has 13 residues. The ends were cut back, 9 bases at V and 5 bases at J, with 16 bases in the middle. CDR3 sequence (DNA): TGTGCCAGTAAAGGACGGACGAGATATGGCTACACCTTC. It specifies CASKGRTRYGYTF.

The V call is TRBV18, the J call TRBJ2-5; 15 bases match TRBD2. The trim removed 2 bases at V and 4 bases at J, leaving 5 bases unmatched. CDR3 length equals 17 residues. In germline, CDR1 is KGHSH, CDR2 LQKENI. The CDR3 DNA reads as TGTGCCAGCTCACCAGGGACTAGCGGGGGGATCGGAGAGACCCAGTACTTC. It is translated as CASSPGTSGGIGETQYF.

This clone occurred a few times. The genes are TRBV28 and TRBJ2-7, with TRBD1 matching over 11 bases. The CDR3 runs 16 residues. Losses at the gene ends were 2 bases for V and 1 base for J; bases not matched to a gene: 4. Germline V gene sequence: CDR1 MDHEN, CDR2 SYDVKM. The CDR3 spells CASSLGQGALSYEQYF. CDR3 nucleotides: TGTGCCAGCAGTTTAGGACAGGGGGCTTTGTCCTACGAGCAGTACTTC.

This chain connects TRBV18 to TRBJ2-3; 8 bases line up with TRBD2. Losses at the gene ends were 8 bases for V and 1 base for J; bases not matched to a gene: 8. CDR3 size: 15 residues. Germline V CDR1 and CDR2: KGHSH, LQKENI. The CDR3 is CASRSGRGGTDTQYF. The CDR3 coding sequence is TGTGCCAGCCGCTCAGGGCGGGGGGGCACAGATACGCAGTATTTT.

The chain combines TRBV5-5 with TRBJ2-1; the D gene is possibly TRBD1 (5 bases). Germline assignment: CDR1 SGHKS and CDR2 YYEKEE (reference sequence). CDR3 length: 14 residues. V shed 4 bases and J shed 0 bases, with 8 bases lying between them. The CDR3 sequence is CASSRQSSYNEQFF. The CDR3 DNA sequence: TGTGCCAGCAGCCGACAGAGCTCCTACAATGAGCAGTTCTTC. The complete variable domain, with remaining parts taken from reference TRBV5-5 and TRBJ2-1, reads DAGVTQSPTHLIKTRGQQVTLRCSPISGHKSVSWYQQVLGQGPQFIFQYYEKEERGRGNFPDRFSARQFPNYSSELNVNALLLGDSALYLCASSRQSSYNEQFFGPGTRLTVL.